This T cell receptor (beta chain) was documented in a study of T cells after yellow fever vaccination. Study-level points and caveats: Sorted repertoires could include abundant contaminating clonotypes from bulk cells. Post-booster repertoires contained most primary-vaccination clones again (roughly 97% CD4, roughly 90% CD8). Weaker, the secondary response peaked sooner, at day 5 versus 15.

This clonotype was detected only a few times. Its antigen is still unknown. The ends were cut back, 2 bases at V and 6 bases at J, with 13 bases in the middle. Germline values: CDR1 SGHTA, CDR2 FQGNSA. CDR3 size: 15 residues. Production of TCR cDNA was by 5'RACE template switching, which also added a universal primer site and UMIs. TCRdb reprocessed the 5' RACE reads via MiXCR and lists one record per CDR3 protein. This table holds 500,000 to 550,000 distinct CDR3 sequences, around a fifth found once. This chain uses TRBV7-2 with TRBJ2-2; tentative D call: TRBD2 (6 bases). Sequenced material: PBMCs, taken 21 days after the first yellow fever vaccination. This clonotype was obtained from a man between 18 and 29 years old who received the YFV17D yellow fever vaccine. CDR3 protein: CASSLRGGDSGELFF. DNA for the CDR3: TGTGCCAGCAGCTTACGCGGAGGGGACTCCGGGGAGCTGTTTTTT.